These T cell receptor beta chains were read from a single sample in a study of blood T cell repertoires in COVID-19. Clones were read by immunoSEQ multiplex PCR, and TCRdb kept only the in-frame ones, dropping some. The repertoire holds 360,000 or so clones, about 90% seen once, with 1.5% to 2% in the top ten. Sequencing used PBMCs or T cells enriched from blood (not recorded which). The source is a woman aged 30 to 39 who had recovered from COVID-19. CDR3s include the opening cysteine and the closing phenylalanine or tryptophan. Fields, in order: V gene, clone size, J gene, D gene, CDR3 protein, CDR3 DNA. A D gene is named only where the DNA matches it firmly. The size of a clone is reported for some rows only, either as once, few or many, or as a class for expanded clones.

V gene: TRBV29-1; clone size: .; J gene: TRBJ2-7; D gene: .; CDR3 protein: CSATGAYEQYF; CDR3 DNA: TGCAGTGCAACCGGGGCCTACGAGCAGTACTTC
V gene: TRBV28; clone size: .; J gene: TRBJ1-1; D gene: .; CDR3 protein: CASSFNGNTEAFF; CDR3 DNA: TGTGCCAGCAGTTTTAACGGGAACACTGAAGCTTTCTTT
V gene: TRBV10-3; clone size: .; J gene: TRBJ1-6; D gene: .; CDR3 protein: CAISESAGRNSPLHF; CDR3 DNA: TGTGCCATCAGTGAGTCGGCAGGGCGAAATTCACCCCTCCACTTT
V gene: TRBV28; clone size: .; J gene: TRBJ2-7; D gene: TRBD1; CDR3 protein: CASRGGDRGHEQYF; CDR3 DNA: TGTGCCAGCAGAGGGGGGGACAGGGGCCACGAGCAGTACTTC
V gene: TRBV9; clone size: .; J gene: TRBJ1-1; D gene: .; CDR3 protein: CASSVVGSLNTEAFF; CDR3 DNA: TGTGCCAGCAGCGTAGTGGGGAGCCTGAACACTGAAGCTTTCTTT
V gene: TRBV5-8; clone size: .; J gene: TRBJ2-3; D gene: .; CDR3 protein: CASSFGVGTDTQYF; CDR3 DNA: TGTGCCAGCAGCTTCGGGGTGGGCACAGATACGCAGTATTTT
V gene: TRBV19; clone size: .; J gene: TRBJ1-2; D gene: TRBD1; CDR3 protein: CASSWTGGYGYTF; CDR3 DNA: TGTGCCAGTAGTTGGACAGGGGGTTATGGCTACACCTTC
V gene: TRBV6-1; clone size: .; J gene: TRBJ1-2; D gene: .; CDR3 protein: CASSERTAYGYTF; CDR3 DNA: TGTGCCAGCAGTGAAAGGACAGCCTATGGCTACACCTTC
V gene: TRBV5-1; clone size: .; J gene: TRBJ2-7; D gene: .; CDR3 protein: CASSSEDSYEQYF; CDR3 DNA: TGCGCCAGCAGCTCGGAGGACTCCTACGAGCAGTACTTC
V gene: TRBV7-9; clone size: .; J gene: TRBJ2-7; D gene: .; CDR3 protein: CASSLARLAYEQYF; CDR3 DNA: TGTGCCAGCAGCTTAGCCCGACTAGCCTACGAGCAGTACTTC
V gene: TRBV19; clone size: .; J gene: TRBJ2-7; D gene: TRBD2; CDR3 protein: CASSIGGRALDEQYF; CDR3 DNA: TGTGCCAGTAGTATCGGCGGGAGGGCCCTCGACGAGCAGTACTTC
V gene: TRBV6-5; clone size: .; J gene: TRBJ1-1; D gene: TRBD1; CDR3 protein: CASSGGQVSEAFF; CDR3 DNA: TGTGCCAGCAGCGGAGGACAGGTCTCTGAAGCTTTCTTT
V gene: TRBV27; clone size: once; J gene: TRBJ1-5; D gene: TRBD1; CDR3 protein: CASSLSMTGGRKNQPQHF; CDR3 DNA: TGTGCCAGCAGTTTATCGATGACAGGGGGCCGCAAGAATCAGCCCCAGCATTTT
V gene: TRBV4-2; clone size: .; J gene: TRBJ1-4; D gene: .; CDR3 protein: CASSPRQATNEKLFF; CDR3 DNA: TGTGCCAGCAGCCCCCGGCAGGCAACTAATGAAAAACTGTTTTTT
V gene: TRBV11-2; clone size: .; J gene: TRBJ1-6; D gene: TRBD1; CDR3 protein: CASSSFPQVGGKYNSPLHF; CDR3 DNA: TGTGCCAGCAGCTCCTTCCCCCAAGTAGGGGGCAAATATAATTCACCCCTCCACTTT
V gene: TRBV9; clone size: .; J gene: TRBJ2-7; D gene: .; CDR3 protein: CASSVVDSPYEQYF; CDR3 DNA: TGTGCCAGCAGCGTAGTGGACAGTCCCTACGAGCAGTACTTC
V gene: TRBV11-2; clone size: few; J gene: TRBJ2-1; D gene: TRBD2; CDR3 protein: CASSPSAGREGEQFF; CDR3 DNA: TGTGCCAGCAGCCCTTCGGCGGGAAGGGAGGGTGAGCAGTTCTTC
V gene: TRBV6-2/TRBV6-3; clone size: .; J gene: TRBJ1-2; D gene: .; CDR3 protein: CASSSGTTYGYTF; CDR3 DNA: TGTGCCAGCAGTTCCGGGACTACCTATGGCTACACCTTC
V gene: TRBV19; clone size: .; J gene: TRBJ1-5; D gene: TRBD1; CDR3 protein: CASNKPGTASNQPQHF; CDR3 DNA: TGTGCCAGTAATAAACCCGGGACAGCGAGCAATCAGCCCCAGCATTTT
V gene: TRBV5-1; clone size: .; J gene: TRBJ1-6; D gene: .; CDR3 protein: CASSFTQGIHNSPLHF; CDR3 DNA: TGCGCCAGCAGCTTCACCCAGGGTATCCATAATTCACCCCTCCACTTT
V gene: TRBV5-1; clone size: once; J gene: TRBJ2-1; D gene: TRBD1; CDR3 protein: CASSFGTEYNEQFF; CDR3 DNA: TGCGCCAGCAGCTTTGGGACAGAATACAATGAGCAGTTCTTC
V gene: TRBV5-4; clone size: .; J gene: TRBJ1-2; D gene: .; CDR3 protein: CASSPPWQNYGYTF; CDR3 DNA: TGTGCCAGCAGCCCGCCGTGGCAGAACTATGGCTACACCTTC
V gene: TRBV12-3/TRBV12-4; clone size: .; J gene: TRBJ2-7; D gene: .; CDR3 protein: CASMDSDAHEQYF; CDR3 DNA: TGTGCCAGCATGGACTCGGACGCCCACGAGCAGTACTTC